What follows are 16 T cell receptor beta chains derived from one specimen sequenced in a study of regulatory T cells in long-lasting Graves disease. The time point is: newly diagnosed GD, antithyroid drugs for less than 3 months. Making the TCR library involved RNA that had been extracted from PBMCs. Construction of the TCR beta libraries employed iRepertoire HTBI primers in conjunction with Arm-PCR of CDR3 regions. MiXCR was run by TCRdb on the multiplex PCR reads, yielding one entry per CDR3 protein. The table has a few hundred thousand distinct CDR3 sequences, just over 20% seen once; the top ten hold approximately 13%. The input for sequencing was peripheral blood mononuclear cells (PBMCs), taken at new diagnosis, from a patient treated with antithyroid drugs. These receptors were taken from a female donor with Graves disease.

This clonotype was seen repeatedly, ten times or more. In DNA, the CDR3 is TGTGCCAGCAGCTCAGAGTTGGGCACTGAAGCTTTCTTT. Amino acid sequence: CASSSELGTEAFF. V gene TRBV9 combines with J gene TRBJ1-1; D is unclear. Trimming pared 4 bases from V and 4 bases from J, leaving 11 bases between. The CDR3 totals 13 residues. The germline CDR1 and CDR2 sequences are SGDLS and YYNGEE.

V usage is TRBV11-3 and J usage is TRBJ1-1; the D is unclear. The CDR3 has 12 residues. Between the trimmed V and J ends, which lost 3 bases and 6 bases, there was a span of 8 bases. CDR1 and CDR2 (germline): SGHNT, YENEEA. The CDR3 nucleotides are TGTGCCAGCAGCTTCCGCAGCCCTGAAGCTTTCTTT. It is translated as CASSFRSPEAFF.

The chain recombines TRBV7-2 with TRBJ1-1; no clear D gene. From germline, CDR1 is SGHTA and CDR2 FQGNSA. The CDR3 length is 14 residues. V was clipped by 2 bases and J by 5 bases, with 12 bases between them. DNA of the CDR3: TGTGCCAGCAGCTTATATTTGGGCGCTACTGAAGCTTTCTTT. Protein: CASSLYLGATEAFF.

This clonotype was seen ten or more times. The chain carries TRBV12-5 and TRBJ2-1, with TRBD2 matching 9 bases. V lost 3 bases, J lost 0 bases, and 6 bases stayed unmatched. The CDR3 has 17 residues. Germline V CDR1 and CDR2: LGHNT, FRNRAP. CDR3 sequence (DNA): TGTGCTAGTGGTTTTAGCGGGGGCCCCAGCTCCTACAATGAGCAGTTCTTC. Translating gives CASGFSGGPSSYNEQFF.

This clonotype was seen more than once but under ten times. The J gene is TRBJ1-1, the V gene TRBV10-3, with 7 bases matching TRBD1. The CDR3 runs 12 residues. Germline assignment: CDR1 ENHRY and CDR2 SYGVKD. V trimming: 2 bases; J trimming: 11 bases; junction bases outside the gene matches: 5. CDR3 in amino acids: CAISEETGIAFF. Here the CDR3 DNA reads TGTGCCATCAGTGAGGAGACAGGGATCGCTTTCTTT.

In its sample, this clonotype was seen many times. The chain is built from TRBV15 and TRBJ2-7; the D gene is possibly TRBD2 (6 bases). V lost 1 base and J 2 bases, leaving 12 bases between the germline ends. In germline, CDR1 is LNHNV, CDR2 YYDKDF (reference sequence). This CDR3 has 15 amino acids. CDR3 protein: CATSRGRGAPYEQYF. The CDR3 nucleotides read TGTGCCACCAGCAGAGGACGCGGGGCCCCCTACGAGCAGTACTTC.

This clonotype was detected many times. The chain uses TRBV6-1 and TRBJ2-7; the D is unclear. V shed 3 bases and J shed 0 bases, with 6 bases lying between them. CDR3 length equals 13 residues. Looked up from germline, CDR1 is MNHNS and CDR2 is SASEGT. The chain's CDR3 is CASSEDDSYEQYF. DNA of the CDR3: TGTGCCAGCAGTGAGGACGACTCCTACGAGCAGTACTTC.

This clonotype was picked up a small number of times. This chain links TRBV12-3 or TRBV12-4 with TRBJ2-3; 9 bases fit TRBD1. The V and J ends lost 0 bases and 1 base, in that order; junction bases with no gene match: 2. This CDR3 spans 16 amino acids. The CDR3 region is CASSLARTGGTDTQYF. CDR3 DNA sequence: TGTGCCAGCAGTTTAGCGCGGACAGGGGGCACAGATACGCAGTATTTT.

This clonotype has at least ten counts. This chain connects TRBV6-2 or TRBV6-3 to TRBJ1-1, with a possible D match to TRBD1 (6 bases). V was clipped by 6 bases and J by 5 bases, with 16 bases between them. The CDR3 covers 14 residues. Germline-derived CDR1 and CDR2 are MNHEY and SVGEGT. CDR3 DNA: TGTGCCAGCAGCGACCAAGTACAGGGTACTGAAGCTTTCTTT. Amino acid sequence: CASSDQVQGTEAFF.

In this sample, this clonotype turned up many times. CDR3 bases: TGTGCCTGGATGGCAGGAACGAACACTGAAGCTTTCTTT. Translating gives CAWMAGTNTEAFF. The chain links TRBV30 to TRBJ1-1, with D uncertain. This CDR3 spans 13 amino acids. Trimming shortened V by 4 bases and J by 1 base, and 10 bases separated the two germline ends. Germline CDR1 reads GTSNPN; CDR2 reads SVGIG (reference sequence).

This clonotype was counted many times. This chain joins TRBV19 and TRBJ2-2; no clear D. Per germline, CDR1 LNHDA and CDR2 SQIVND (reference sequence). The CDR3 sequence is 15 residues long. V was clipped by 7 bases and J by 1 base, with 13 bases between them. The CDR3 coding sequence is TGTGCCAGTACCGACAAAACTATGAACACCGGGGAGCTGTTTTTT. Residues: CASTDKTMNTGELFF.

As to this clonotype: This likely reflects a read error, since a far larger clone is one base away. The chain recombines TRBV6-2 or TRBV6-3 with TRBJ2-1, with TRBD2 matching over 12 bases. The CDR3 is 20 residues long. CDR1 is MNHEY, CDR2 SVGEGT, per germline. The CDR3 nucleotides read TGTGCCAGCAGTGCCCCAAGGCGACCCCTTCTAGCGGGAGGGCCCAATAAGCAGTTCTTC. Protein sequence: CASSAPRRPLLAGGPNKQFF.

A few counts support this clonotype. V gene TRBV9 combines with J gene TRBJ2-7; TRBD2 aligns across 9 bases. Germline CDR1 is SGDLS and CDR2 is YYNGEE. This CDR3 is built from 15 residues. The trim removed 0 bases at V and 3 bases at J, leaving 4 bases unmatched. The CDR3 bases are TGTGCCAGCAGCGTAGCGGCGGGAGGGGGCTACGAGCAGTACTTC. Translation gives CASSVAAGGGYEQYF.

The rearrangement uses TRBV12-3 or TRBV12-4 and TRBJ1-1; unclear D gene. The length of the CDR3 is 8 residues. Trimming left V 10 bases short and J 7 bases short, with 4 bases between. The CDR3 loop is CATGEAFF. CDR3 DNA sequence: TGTGCCACCGGTGAAGCTTTCTTT.

This clonotype was counted at least ten times. The rearrangement uses TRBV10-1 and TRBJ2-3, with D unresolved. This CDR3 region has 16 residues. Germline V gives CDR1 WNHNN, CDR2 SYGVQD (reference sequence). Trimming stripped 2 bases from V and 2 bases from J, with 14 bases between. The CDR3 protein is CASSEGLGSHTDTQYF. CDR3 DNA: TGCGCCAGCAGTGAGGGGCTAGGATCCCACACAGATACGCAGTATTTT.

The genes are TRBV6-1 and TRBJ2-7; D is uncertain. This CDR3 spans 12 amino acids. Trimming removed 6 bases at V and 7 bases at J, with 13 bases between. From germline, CDR1 is MNHNS and CDR2 SASEGT. This chain's CDR3 is CASSPQTEEQYF. CDR3 coding DNA: TGTGCCAGCAGCCCTCAGACGGAAGAGCAGTACTTC.